The 21 T cell receptor beta chains below were found in one sample sequenced in a study of T cell responses to AZD1222 COVID-19 vaccine. This table comes from immunoSEQ multiplex PCR, and its TCRdb copy is limited to in-frame clones, with some not included. The table has 150,000 to 160,000 clones, 75% to 95% seen once. This sample comprised peripheral blood, obtained on day 0 of AZD1222 vaccination. These TCRs come from an adult in good health.

The chain is built from TRBV20-1 and TRBJ2-1; 14 nucleotides align to TRBD2. V dropped 3 bases and J dropped 9; count of bases not matched to a gene: 7. Germline values: CDR1 DFQATT, CDR2 SNEGSKA (reference sequence). The CDR3 extends over 15 amino acids. CDR3 amino acids: CSASTGTSGSSEQFF. The CDR3 nucleotides are TGCAGTGCTAGTACCGGGACTAGCGGGAGTAGTGAGCAGTTCTTC.

This clone was observed a single time. The chain uses TRBV10-1 and TRBJ2-7; TRBD2 might be the D (5 bases). Per germline, CDR1 WNHNN and CDR2 SYGVQD (reference sequence). The V gene lost 5 bases and the J gene lost 6 bases, with 17 bases spanning the gap. The CDR3 totals 14 residues. CDR3 sequence: CASSSPGLLFEQYF. The CDR3 DNA is TGCGCCAGCAGTTCCCCTGGACTGCTGTTCGAGCAGTACTTC.

The V gene is TRBV28, the J gene TRBJ1-5; the D is unclear. CDR3 length: 13 residues. Trimming cost V 8 bases and J 0 bases, with 8 bases left between them. CDR1 is MDHEN and CDR2 is SYDVKM in the germline V gene. The CDR3, as DNA: TGTGCCAGCTCCCAGCGTAGCAATCAGCCCCAGCATTTT. Protein sequence: CASSQRSNQPQHF.

This clone occurred once. V and J are TRBV11-1 and TRBJ2-5; 8 nucleotides line up with TRBD1. CDR1 SGHAT and CDR2 FQDESV come from the germline V gene (reference sequence). This CDR3 is built from 16 residues. Trimming removed 5 bases from V and 6 bases from J; junction bases left unmatched: 14. DNA of the CDR3: TGTGCCAGCAGCCCCCACGGACAGGGCCCCGGGAAGACCCAGTACTTC. This gives the protein CASSPHGQGPGKTQYF.

The chain links TRBV4-1 to TRBJ1-4; D not certain. The CDR3 extends over 15 amino acids. The V end was cut by 0 bases, the J end by 5 bases, with 10 bases between. Germline loops: CDR1 MGHRA, CDR2 YSYEKL. CDR3 DNA sequence: TGCGCCAGCAGCCAAGAGCGAACGCCAAATGAAAAACTGTTTTTT. Amino acids: CASSQERTPNEKLFF.

About this clone: A much larger clone is a single base away; this may be a read error. V and J are TRBV25-1 and TRBJ1-2, with 7 bases aligning to TRBD1. The CDR3 loop spans 13 amino acids. With 4 bases clipped from V and 2 bases from J, the junction kept 1 base outside the gene matches. Germline CDR1 MGHDK, CDR2 SYGVNS. The chain's CDR3 is CASSVQGNYGYTF. The CDR3 region has the DNA TGTGCCAGCAGTGTACAGGGGAACTATGGCTACACCTTC.

The gene calls are TRBV9 and TRBJ1-1, with TRBD1 as a possible D gene (5 bases). From germline, CDR1 is SGDLS and CDR2 YYNGEE. V lost 0 bases and J lost 4, with 10 bases in between. This CDR3 has 14 residues. The CDR3 loop reads CASSVDPRGTEAFF. The CDR3 coding sequence is TGTGCCAGCAGCGTAGATCCTAGGGGCACTGAAGCTTTCTTT.

This chain connects TRBV28 to TRBJ2-1; D remains ambiguous. This CDR3 comprises 11 residues. The germline CDR1 and CDR2 sequences are MDHEN and SYDVKM. The V and J ends lost 5 bases and 10 bases respectively, with 9 bases between them. The CDR3: CASSQLTEQFF. CDR3 sequence (DNA): TGTGCCAGCAGTCAACTCACGGAGCAGTTCTTC.

The V and J genes are TRBV7-9 and TRBJ1-1; D perhaps matches TRBD1 (5 bases). The germline V and J ends were trimmed by 5 bases and 1 base, with 11 bases remaining between them. Germline CDR1 and CDR2: SEHNR and FQNEAQ (reference sequence). The CDR3 is 14 residues long. The CDR3 nucleotides are TGTGCCAGCAGCCCGGGACTTTCGAACACTGAAGCTTTCTTT. It codes for CASSPGLSNTEAFF.

The V and J genes are TRBV11-3 and TRBJ2-1; weak D call: TRBD1 (6 bases). V lost 5 bases, J lost 4 bases, and 15 bases lay in between. The length of the CDR3 is 15 residues. Germline V gene lookup returns CDR1 SGHNT and CDR2 YENEEA. CDR3 sequence: CASSKETGPYNEQFF. The DNA of the CDR3 is TGTGCCAGCAGCAAAGAGACAGGCCCATACAATGAGCAGTTCTTC.

The V and J genes are TRBV28 and TRBJ2-1, with a weak D call TRBD2 (5 bases). CDR1 and CDR2 (germline): MDHEN, SYDVKM. Trimming stripped 7 bases from V and 4 bases from J, with 17 bases between. This CDR3 is 15 amino acids long. The CDR3 DNA reads as TGTGCCAGCACCTCTTTCTCCGGGAAATACAATGAGCAGTTCTTC. It yields the protein CASTSFSGKYNEQFF. Full variable domain (rest looked up from reference TRBV28 and TRBJ2-1): DVKVTQSSRYLVKRTGEKVFLECVQDMDHENMFWYRQDPGLGLRLIYFSYDVKMKEKGDIPEGYSVSREKKERFSLILESASTNQTSMYLCASTSFSGKYNEQFFGPGTRLTVL.

V gene TRBV10-3 combines with J gene TRBJ1-5; no clear D. The CDR3 totals 14 residues. The germline CDR1 and CDR2 sequences are ENHRY and SYGVKD. V gave up 4 bases and J gave up 1 base, with 8 bases separating them. CDR3 sequence: CAISVTDSNQPQHF. The CDR3, as DNA: TGTGCCATCAGTGTAACAGACAGCAATCAGCCCCAGCATTTT.

The V and J genes are TRBV7-9 and TRBJ1-6, with 10 bases fitting TRBD1. V lost 4 bases to trimming and J lost 8 bases; unmatched junction nucleotides: 5. The germline CDR1 and CDR2 sequences are SEHNR and FQNEAQ (reference sequence). The length of the CDR3 is 15 residues. This CDR3 is CASSWRTGGDSPLHF. CDR3 sequence (DNA): TGTGCCAGCAGCTGGAGGACAGGGGGGGATTCACCCCTCCACTTT.

The genes are TRBV29-1 and TRBJ2-1; D is uncertain. Germline CDR1 SQVTM, CDR2 ANQGSEA. This CDR3 comprises 13 residues. V was cut by 5 bases and J by 10 bases, with 18 bases left in between. Here the CDR3 reads CSVRSRNPVEQFF. DNA for the CDR3: TGCAGCGTTAGAAGTCGGAACCCAGTAGAGCAGTTCTTC.

This clone was counted a single time. The V call is TRBV3-1 (or the pseudogene TRBV3-2), the J call TRBJ2-7, with 9 positions matching TRBD2. The ends lost 0 bases at V and 1 base at J; junction bases unmatched: 13. The CDR3 contains 19 residues. Germline CDR1 reads LGHDT; CDR2 reads YNNKEL (reference sequence). CDR3 in amino acids: CASSQDSAWGREGSYEQYF. CDR3 nucleotide sequence: TGTGCCAGCAGCCAAGACTCGGCTTGGGGGCGGGAGGGATCCTACGAGCAGTACTTC.

The rearrangement uses TRBV5-4 and TRBJ1-4; the D gene is possibly TRBD1 (6 bases). Looked up from germline, CDR1 is SGHNT and CDR2 is YYREEE (reference sequence). This CDR3 region has 15 residues. The germline V and J ends were trimmed by 0 bases and 4 bases, with 10 bases remaining between them. DNA for the CDR3: TGTGCCAGCAGCTTGGGGCAGGGGAATAATGAAAAACTGTTTTTT. Translation: CASSLGQGNNEKLFF.

This chain uses TRBV14 with TRBJ2-7, with 10 positions matching TRBD2. Germline values: CDR1 SGHDN, CDR2 FVKESK. Germline trimming cut 1 base from V and 3 bases from J; bases unmatched to any gene: 3. There are 15 residues in the CDR3. CDR3 amino acids: CASSQVASGSYEQYF. The CDR3 DNA is TGTGCCAGCAGCCAAGTGGCTAGCGGGAGCTACGAGCAGTACTTC.

The chain combines TRBV14 with TRBJ2-3; 7 nucleotides line up with TRBD2. The CDR3 runs to 17 residues. CDR1 SGHDN and CDR2 FVKESK come from the germline V gene. V shed 3 bases and J 2 bases; nucleotides not matched to a gene: 11. In DNA form, the CDR3 reads TGTGCCAGCAGCCACCCCCGTGGCGGGAGTCCCACAGATACGCAGTATTTT. This encodes CASSHPRGGSPTDTQYF. The whole variable domain, filled in from reference TRBV14 and TRBJ2-3, reads EAGVTQFPSHSVIEKGQTVTLRCDPISGHDNLYWYRRVMGKEIKFLLHFVKESKQDESGMPNNRFLAERTGGTYSTLKVQPAELEDSGVYFCASSHPRGGSPTDTQYFGPGTRLTVL.

The chain has TRBV7-6 and TRBJ2-1, with D possibly being TRBD1 (7 bases). Trimming removed 5 bases from V and 5 bases from J, with 16 bases in between. CDR1 and CDR2 (germline): SGHVS, FNYEAQ. This CDR3 spans 15 amino acids. The CDR3 DNA follows: TGTGCCAGCAGCCCACTAGGGGGGACAGACAATGAGCAGTTCTTC. Translated: CASSPLGGTDNEQFF. The complete variable domain, with remaining parts taken from reference TRBV7-6 and TRBJ2-1, reads GAGVSQSPRYKVTKRGQDVALRCDPISGHVSLYWYRQALGQGPEFLTYFNYEAQQDKSGLPNDRFSAERPEGSISTLTIQRTEQRDSAMYRCASSPLGGTDNEQFFGPGTRLTVL.

The chain couples TRBV5-6 to TRBJ2-7; tentatively, D is TRBD2 (5 bases). CDR1 and CDR2 (germline): SGHDT, YYEEEE. The CDR3 loop spans 15 amino acids. V was pared by 0 bases and J by 2 bases, with 12 bases between. The CDR3 DNA follows: TGTGCCAGCAGCTTGGGCCTAGCAGTTACCTACGAGCAGTACTTC. It is translated as CASSLGLAVTYEQYF.

This clone was detected only once. This chain links TRBV4-1 with TRBJ2-1, with 11 bases aligning to TRBD2. V was clipped by 4 bases and J by 5 bases; unmatched bases: 4. The CDR3 covers 15 residues. The germline gives CDR1 MGHRA, CDR2 YSYEKL. The CDR3 is CASSPRLAGNNEQFF. CDR3 bases: TGCGCCAGCAGCCCACGACTAGCGGGAAACAATGAGCAGTTCTTC.